This T cell receptor beta chain was recorded in a study of vaccination and CD4 T cells after COVID-19. Across the study: Investigators stimulated cells with overlapping spike peptides drawn from SARS-CoV-2, HCoV-NL63, HCoV-OC43 and HCoV-229E. Each control culture was treated with a CEFX pool, an HIV-1 Nef pool, or no peptide.

Germline CDR1 reads LNHDA; CDR2 reads SQIVND (reference sequence). Between the trimmed V and J ends, which lost 4 bases and 0 bases, there was a span of 13 bases. The CDR3 contains 16 residues. A note on this clonotype: Antigen unknown.

The treatment was: approximately nine-day PBMC culture with coronavirus spike peptide pools or control peptides (ViraFEST assay). Once peptide pools had expanded antigen-specific T cells, ViraFEST sequenced TCRs. Sequence data for DNA of cultured CD4+ T cells were generated by the Oncomine TCR Beta short-read assay. Researchers extracted genomic DNA from CD4+ T cells that had been cultured. TCRdb re-derived calls from the PCR reads in MiXCR, one entry per CDR3 protein. The table has some 10,000 distinct CDR3 sequences, approximately 60% seen once. The sequenced sample consisted of CD4+ T cells from blood, cultured in vitro. The chain has TRBV19 and TRBJ1-5; D unclear. The receptor comes from a human donor who had recovered from COVID-19. The CDR3 DNA sequence: TGTGCCAGTAGTACCCCCCCGGGAACTAGCAATCAGCCCCAGCATTTT. Amino acid sequence: CASSTPPGTSNQPQHF.